These 29 T cell receptor beta chains came from one sample sequenced in a study of Ad26.COV2.S vaccination and SARS-CoV-2 variants. As for treatment: roughly 19 received Ad26.COV2.S at low or high dose, single or two shots; about 5 received placebo; per-sample allocation not given. Sampling occurred on day 63 after the first vaccine or placebo injection. Only in-frame clones appear in the TCRdb table, and some are missing; sequencing was by immunoSEQ multiplex PCR. Of roughly 240,000 clones detected, approximately 87% appear once; the ten largest clones hold around a tenth. This material consisted of peripheral blood, taken in a trial of Ad26.COV2.S vaccine versus placebo. These receptor sequences come from a person between 18 and 65 years old who received the Ad26.COV2.S COVID-19 vaccine or a placebo.

This chain connects TRBV6-1 to TRBJ2-7; possibly TRBD1 for D (5 bases). CDR3 length: 14 amino acids. V dropped 1 base and J dropped 3 bases, with 10 bases sitting between them. From germline, CDR1 is MNHNS and CDR2 SASEGT. Written as DNA, the CDR3 is TGTGCCAGCAGTGAAGGGGTAGGGGTCTACGAGCAGTACTTC. Residues: CASSEGVGVYEQYF.

CDR3 sequence reads: CASSSLFSTGGLTDTQYF. CDR3 bases: TGTGCCAGCAGTTCCCTATTCTCGACAGGGGGGCTCACAGATACGCAGTATTTT. The rearrangement uses TRBV27 and TRBJ2-3, with 9 bases lining up with TRBD1. The CDR3 loop spans 18 amino acids. The junction had 13 bases not matched to a gene; V was cut back by 4 bases and J by 2 bases. Germline CDR1 and CDR2: MNHEY and SMNVEV (reference sequence).

This clone was seen just once. The gene calls are TRBV7-2 and TRBJ2-5; 7 bases are a match to TRBD2. The CDR3 contains 14 residues. V was pared by 2 bases and J by 5 bases, with 5 bases of the junction left unmatched. The germline V gene encodes CDR1 SGHTA and CDR2 FQGNSA. CDR3 loop: CASSLWGGEETQYF. In DNA, the CDR3 is TGTGCCAGCAGCTTATGGGGGGGAGAGGAGACCCAGTACTTC.

With respect to this clone: The sample has other DNA sequences that encode this CDR3 too. The V call is TRBV7-8, the J call TRBJ1-1; unclear D gene. CDR1 and CDR2 (germline): SGHVS, FQNEAQ. The CDR3 runs to 13 residues. The V and J ends lost 3 bases and 2 bases respectively, with 7 bases between them. The CDR3 protein is CASSLSLNTEAFF. The CDR3 DNA reads TGTGCCAGCAGCTTGAGTCTTAACACTGAAGCTTTCTTT.

V gene TRBV5-1 combines with J gene TRBJ2-5, with D unresolved. Between the trimmed V and J ends, which lost 4 bases and 5 bases, there was a span of 12 bases. The CDR3 extends over 13 amino acids. Germline V lookup: CDR1 SGHRS, CDR2 YFSETQ. This CDR3 is CASSIAVGETQYF. The CDR3 DNA reads TGCGCCAGCAGCATAGCAGTTGGGGAGACCCAGTACTTC.

This chain links TRBV6-6 with TRBJ2-5; D is undetermined. V was cut by 2 bases and J by 5 bases, with 6 bases left in between. The CDR3 spans 12 residues. The germline V gene has CDR1 MNHNY and CDR2 SVGAGI (reference sequence). The CDR3 protein is CASSYARETQYF. The CDR3 bases are TGTGCCAGCAGTTACGCTAGGGAGACCCAGTACTTC.

The chain links TRBV5-1 to TRBJ2-2; 7 bases are shared with TRBD1. V shed 4 bases and J 5 bases; nucleotides not matched to a gene: 8. Germline V gene sequence: CDR1 SGHRS, CDR2 YFSETQ. The length of the CDR3 is 15 residues. CDR3 in DNA: TGCGCCAGCAGCACACGACAGGGTTCTACCGGGGAGCTGTTTTTT. It codes for CASSTRQGSTGELFF.

The V call is TRBV2, the J call TRBJ2-7, with TRBD2 as a possible D gene (5 bases). The germline CDR1 and CDR2 sequences are SNHLY and FYNNEI. The CDR3 sequence is 11 residues long. Trimming removed 4 bases from V and 9 bases from J, with 10 bases in between. CDR3: CASSALVGQYF. For the CDR3, the DNA is TGTGCCAGCAGTGCACTAGTAGGGCAGTACTTC. The whole variable domain, filled in from reference TRBV2 and TRBJ2-7, reads EPEVTQTPSHQVTQMGQEVILRCVPISNHLYFYWYRQILGQKVEFLVSFYNNEISEKSEIFDDQFSVERPDGSNFTLKIRSTKLEDSAMYFCASSALVGQYFGPGTRLTVT.

V is TRBV5-4 and J is TRBJ1-1, with D possibly being TRBD1 (6 bases). Deletions cut 3 bases from V and 4 bases from J, with 10 bases between. CDR3 length: 13 amino acids. CDR1 is SGHNT, CDR2 YYREEE, per germline (reference sequence). The CDR3 DNA reads as TGTGCCAGCAGCTGGACAGCGGGCACTGAAGCTTTCTTT. Protein product: CASSWTAGTEAFF.

This chain connects TRBV12-3 or TRBV12-4 to TRBJ2-5; D tentatively reads TRBD1 or TRBD2 (5 bases each). Trimming left V 8 bases short and J 5 bases short, with 15 bases between. The CDR3 length is 13 residues. The CDR3 loop reads CASRLRGLETQYF. CDR3 DNA sequence: TGTGCCAGCCGTCTCCGGGGCTTGGAGACCCAGTACTTC.

The gene calls are TRBV6-5 and TRBJ1-2; D remains unclear. V lost 0 bases, J lost 5 bases, and 10 bases lay in between. CDR3 length equals 14 residues. Germline V gives CDR1 MNHEY, CDR2 SVGAGI. CDR3 DNA sequence: TGTGCCAGCAGTTACTCCGGGTTTTTTTATGGCTACACCTTC. Translating it yields CASSYSGFFYGYTF.

V and J are TRBV28 and TRBJ2-3, with a weak D call TRBD1 (6 bases). CDR1 and CDR2 from the germline V gene are MDHEN and SYDVKM. This CDR3 comprises 16 residues. V was trimmed by 6 bases and J by 1 base, leaving 17 bases between them. CDR3: CASSLSNPGGTDTQYF. CDR3 nucleotide sequence: TGTGCCAGCAGCTTGTCTAATCCAGGGGGCACAGATACGCAGTATTTT.

This chain links TRBV6-5 with TRBJ2-7, with D unclear. The V gene's germline CDR1 is MNHEY and CDR2 SVGAGI. The CDR3 length is 12 residues. V was shortened by 6 bases and J by 3 bases, with 9 bases between the two germline ends. The CDR3 nucleotides are TGTGCCAGCAGCCCATTGGGCTACGAGCAGTACTTC. Its protein is CASSPLGYEQYF.

The gene calls are TRBV5-1 and TRBJ2-7, with D unclear. V lost 0 bases and J lost 7, with 8 bases in between. The germline CDR1 and CDR2 sequences are SGHRS and YFSETQ. This CDR3 has 12 residues. CDR3 sequence reads: CASSLANREQYF. In DNA, the CDR3 is TGCGCCAGCAGCTTGGCCAATCGGGAGCAGTACTTC.

The V and J genes are TRBV28 and TRBJ2-7; 7 bases agree with TRBD1. CDR3 length equals 15 residues. In germline, CDR1 is MDHEN, CDR2 SYDVKM. V was clipped by 2 bases and J by 6 bases; unmatched bases: 10. The DNA for the CDR3 is TGTGCCAGCAGTTTACACCGGGACAGTACCCCCGAGCAGTACTTC. Amino acid sequence: CASSLHRDSTPEQYF.

Here the CDR3 DNA reads TGTGCCAGCAGTCGTCTAGACAGGGCGCAGGGTGGCTACACCTTC. Translation gives CASSRLDRAQGGYTF. The V call is TRBV6-6, the J call TRBJ1-2; 7 bases are shared with TRBD1. With 5 bases clipped from V and 7 bases from J, the junction kept 13 bases outside the gene matches. Germline V CDR1 and CDR2: MNHNY, SVGAGI (reference sequence). This CDR3 is 15 amino acids long.

This rearrangement joins TRBV6-4 to TRBJ1-2, with a possible D match to TRBD1 (5 bases). Per germline, CDR1 MRHNA and CDR2 SNTAGT. V was shortened by 2 bases and J by 7 bases, with 17 bases between the two germline ends. The CDR3 is 15 amino acids. The CDR3 reads CASSDNPTRGSGYTF. CDR3 in DNA: TGTGCCAGCAGTGACAACCCGACGAGGGGCTCTGGCTACACCTTC.

J is TRBJ1-4 and V is TRBV16; D not resolved. The CDR3 covers 15 residues. V was clipped by 0 bases and J by 7 bases, with 12 bases between them. CDR1 is KGHSY, CDR2 FQNENV, per germline. CDR3 coding DNA: TGTGCCAGCAGCCAATCGAGGACTCTACGTGAAAAACTGTTTTTT. It specifies CASSQSRTLREKLFF.

V gene TRBV28 combines with J gene TRBJ1-5; D is unclear. V was shortened by 6 bases and J by 1 base, with 16 bases between the two germline ends. Per germline, CDR1 MDHEN and CDR2 SYDVKM. The CDR3 spans 16 residues. CDR3 sequence: CASRNPEDGSNQPQHF. The CDR3 DNA is TGTGCCAGCAGAAACCCGGAGGACGGGAGCAATCAGCCCCAGCATTTT.

V and J are TRBV4-3 and TRBJ2-7; D is unresolved. Trimming shortened V by 0 bases and J by 3 bases, and 15 bases separated the two germline ends. The CDR3 length is 16 residues. In germline, CDR1 is LGHNA, CDR2 YSLEER. The chain's CDR3 is CASSQDRGHGLYEQYF. The CDR3 DNA follows: TGCGCCAGCAGCCAAGATCGAGGCCACGGCCTCTACGAGCAGTACTTC.

This chain links TRBV18 with TRBJ1-1, with D possibly being TRBD1 (5 bases). V shed 2 bases and J shed 4 bases, with 8 bases lying between them. CDR3 length: 13 amino acids. Germline V gives CDR1 KGHSH, CDR2 LQKENI. In nucleotides, the CDR3 is TGTGCCAGCTCACCATCGAGGGGCACTGAAGCTTTCTTT. Protein: CASSPSRGTEAFF.

This chain links TRBV14 with TRBJ1-6; a weak D match, TRBD1 (5 bases). Trimming shortened V by 5 bases and J by 4 bases, and 12 bases separated the two germline ends. CDR1 SGHDN and CDR2 FVKESK come from the germline V gene. This CDR3 spans 15 amino acids. The CDR3 nucleotides are TGTGCCAGCAGCGCGCAAGGGGCTTATAATTCACCCCTCCACTTT. Translation: CASSAQGAYNSPLHF.

The chain recombines TRBV19 with TRBJ2-1; no clear D. V lost 6 bases to trimming and J lost 4 bases, with 7 bases between them. The CDR3 sequence is 12 residues long. The germline V gene encodes CDR1 LNHDA and CDR2 SQIVND (reference sequence). The CDR3, as DNA: TGTGCCAGTAGGACGGATTACAATGAGCAGTTCTTC. Amino acid sequence: CASRTDYNEQFF.

This clone was observed a few times. V usage is TRBV7-3 and J usage is TRBJ1-2; weak D call: TRBD1 (5 bases). Trimming took 3 bases from V and 6 from J, leaving 14 bases between them. The length of the CDR3 is 14 residues. Germline CDR1 and CDR2: SGHTA and FQGTGA. The CDR3 spells CASSLGVRGDGYTF. CDR3 sequence (DNA): TGTGCCAGCAGCTTGGGCGTGCGGGGGGATGGCTACACCTTC. The full variable domain, with the rest looked up from reference TRBV7-3 and TRBJ1-2, is GAGVSQTPSNKVTEKGKYVELRCDPISGHTALYWYRQSLGQGPEFLIYFQGTGAADDSGLPNDRFFAVRPEGSVSTLKIQRTERGDSAVYLCASSLGVRGDGYTFGSGTRLTVV.

The chain is built from TRBV14 and TRBJ2-7; no clear D. The CDR3 spans 12 residues. V was pared by 2 bases and J by 9 bases, with 11 bases between. Germline V CDR1 and CDR2: SGHDN, FVKESK. The CDR3 sequence: CASSQTMLVQYF. In DNA, the CDR3 is TGTGCCAGCAGCCAAACGATGCTAGTGCAGTACTTC.

This chain connects TRBV6-2 or TRBV6-3 to TRBJ2-2; TRBD1 matches 8 bases. With V trimmed by 6 bases and J by 5 bases, 11 bases remained unmatched. Germline-derived CDR1 and CDR2 are MNHEY and SVGEGT. This CDR3 spans 16 amino acids. CDR3 nucleotide sequence: TGTGCCAGCAGCCGCCTGGGACAGGCGGAGACCGGGGAGCTGTTTTTT. This translates into CASSRLGQAETGELFF.

The V call is TRBV3-1 (or the pseudogene TRBV3-2), the J call TRBJ1-5; 7 bases fit TRBD1. This CDR3 has 15 residues. CDR1 LGHDT and CDR2 YNNKEL come from the germline V gene (reference sequence). After removal of 1 base from V and 3 bases from J, the junction contained 3 bases not matched to a gene. CDR3 coding DNA: TGTGCCAGCAGCCAAGGACAGGGTAACAATCAGCCCCAGCATTTT. It translates to CASSQGQGNNQPQHF.

The V and J genes are TRBV7-8 and TRBJ1-6; D gene unclear. Germline V gene sequence: CDR1 SGHVS, CDR2 FQNEAQ. The CDR3 sequence is 14 residues long. The V and J ends lost 1 base and 7 bases respectively, with 8 bases between them. The DNA of the CDR3 is TGTGCCAGCAGCTTAGGAACAGAAAATTCACCCCTCCACTTT. Translation gives CASSLGTENSPLHF.

In DNA form, the CDR3 reads TGCGCCAGCAGCCCCACCAGCGGGAGTCCCCCGAACACCGGGGAGCTGTTTTTT. Encoded protein: CASSPTSGSPPNTGELFF. The genes are TRBV4-1 and TRBJ2-2; 8 bases agree with TRBD2. The CDR3 contains 18 residues. Germline lookup yields CDR1 MGHRA and CDR2 YSYEKL. V was pared by 4 bases and J by 0 bases, with 10 bases of the junction left unmatched.